The source of this T cell receptor (beta chain) is a study of shared clonotypes between healthy human individuals. Notes on the study in general: Depth of sequencing was expected to influence donor clonotype sharing. A few donors had approximately 4.6% of their naive CD4 clonotypes in common. The study found lower generation probabilities in non-shared clonotypes than in those shared by all four donors.

V was cut by 4 bases and J by 6 bases, with 4 bases left in between. The germline V gene has CDR1 MNHEY and CDR2 SVGAGI. The CDR3 contains 12 residues. Naive CD8 cells comprised CD45RO-negative, CCR7-positively selected cells, excluding terminally differentiated effector memory CD45RA+ cells. The material for each subset, its genomic DNA, was split evenly across several immunoSEQ plates. Profiled with immunoSEQ multiplex PCR; TCRdb holds only in-frame clones, not every one. Of nearly 2 million clones in the sample, approximately 94% were seen once. Comments on this clone: Its antigen is unknown. In the same sample, other DNA sequences code for this CDR3.

This clonotype was sampled from a man younger than 30 in good health. Material for sequencing was naive CD8+ T cells sorted from blood. The V call is TRBV6-5, the J call TRBJ1-6, with D uncertain. The CDR3 reads CASSSLNSPLHF. Written as DNA, the CDR3 is TGTGCCAGCAGTTCGCTTAATTCACCCCTCCACTTT.